The 22 T cell receptor beta chains presented below share a single source sample, sequenced in a study of T cell responses to AZD1222 COVID-19 vaccine. Generated by immunoSEQ multiplex PCR, the TCRdb table keeps only in-frame clones and is missing some. The table shows around 150,000 clones, with over 75% occurring only once. The source was peripheral blood, collected 28 days after the second AZD1222 dose. The receptor source for this set is an adult who received the AZD1222 COVID-19 vaccine.

This chain uses TRBV27 with TRBJ1-4; D remains ambiguous. CDR3 length: 18 amino acids. V was clipped by 0 bases and J by 2 bases, with 16 bases between them. CDR1 and CDR2 from the germline V gene are MNHEY and SMNVEV (reference sequence). The CDR3 region has the DNA TGTGCCAGCAGTTTATCCCCAACAGCCCCTGGGACTAATGAAAAACTGTTTTTT. This translates into CASSLSPTAPGTNEKLFF.

This clone is a singleton in its sample. The chain recombines TRBV6-5 with TRBJ1-5; TRBD1 agrees at 8 bases. The ends lost 8 bases at V and 7 bases at J; junction bases unmatched: 10. The CDR3 totals 14 residues. The germline V gene has CDR1 MNHEY and CDR2 SVGAGI. For the CDR3, the DNA is TGTGCCAGCGATCTATTGGACAGGGACCAGCCCCAGCATTTT. This translates into CASDLLDRDQPQHF.

The chain combines TRBV29-1 with TRBJ2-2; 8 positions agree with TRBD2. Losses at the gene ends were 4 bases for V and 3 bases for J; bases not matched to a gene: 4. The germline V gene has CDR1 SQVTM and CDR2 ANQGSEA. This CDR3 has 14 amino acids. The chain's CDR3 is CSVGSGVDTGELFF. DNA of the CDR3: TGCAGCGTTGGTAGCGGGGTTGACACCGGGGAGCTGTTTTTT.

The rearrangement joins TRBV7-9 to TRBJ1-2; D remains unclear. Trimming removed 3 bases from V and 1 base from J, with 15 bases in between. Germline V lookup: CDR1 SEHNR, CDR2 FQNEAQ (reference sequence). CDR3 length: 16 residues. CDR3 amino acids: CASSFLVGSRNYGYTF. CDR3 nucleotides: TGTGCCAGCAGCTTCTTGGTAGGCAGCCGTAACTATGGCTACACCTTC.

The chain links TRBV3-1 (or the pseudogene TRBV3-2) to TRBJ1-5; no reliable D call. Per germline, CDR1 LGHDT and CDR2 YNNKEL (reference sequence). V shed 0 bases and J shed 3 bases, with 9 bases lying between them. This CDR3 is built from 15 residues. In DNA, the CDR3 is TGTGCCAGCAGCCAAGATACATCACTCAATCAGCCCCAGCATTTT. This sequence encodes CASSQDTSLNQPQHF.

This sequence joins TRBV5-1 and TRBJ1-1; D might be TRBD1 (5 bases). This CDR3 spans 15 amino acids. Germline-derived CDR1 and CDR2 are SGHRS and YFSETQ. V lost 4 bases, J lost 0 bases, and 13 bases lay in between. The CDR3 region has the DNA TGCGCCAGCAGCCCACGGACAAGAATGAACACTGAAGCTTTCTTT. Translated, it gives CASSPRTRMNTEAFF.

The J gene is TRBJ2-3, the V gene TRBV27; tentative D call: TRBD2 (6 bases). Trimming removed 4 bases at V and 2 bases at J, with 13 bases between. Germline CDR1 MNHEY, CDR2 SMNVEV (reference sequence). The CDR3 loop spans 15 amino acids. CDR3 bases: TGTGCCAGCAGTTCGAATAGCGGACCCACAGATACGCAGTATTTT. As protein: CASSSNSGPTDTQYF.

V gene TRBV5-1 combines with J gene TRBJ1-2, with no clear D. Deletions cut 0 bases from V and 4 bases from J, with 10 bases between. Germline CDR1 and CDR2: SGHRS and YFSETQ. This CDR3 comprises 14 residues. The CDR3 DNA follows: TGCGCCAGCAGCTTGGGAAGGGAAATCTATGGCTACACCTTC. It codes for CASSLGREIYGYTF.

V is TRBV21-1 and J is TRBJ1-4; TRBD1 is taken as the D call from the table, unchecked against the DNA. TRBV21-1 is a listed pseudogene. The CDR3 is 19 residues long. The CDR3 DNA reads TGTGCCAGCAGCGCCAATGGGGGACAGGCCCCTGGGGTGGATGAAAAACTGTTTTTT. As protein: CASSANGGQAPGVDEKLFF.

This sequence joins TRBV12-3 or TRBV12-4 and TRBJ2-5; D perhaps matches TRBD1 (6 bases). Trimming shortened V by 4 bases and J by 2 bases, and 8 bases separated the two germline ends. The CDR3 is made up of 13 amino acids. The CDR3 DNA reads as TGTGCCAGCAGTTGGACAGCACAAGAGACCCAGTACTTC. Protein product: CASSWTAQETQYF.

V and J are TRBV9 and TRBJ2-3; D call uncertain. The CDR3 covers 15 residues. V shed 0 bases and J shed 4 bases, with 12 bases lying between them. Germline V gene data show CDR1 as SGDLS and CDR2 as YYNGEE. This chain's CDR3 is CASSVGSSGPDTQYF. In nucleotides, the CDR3 is TGTGCCAGCAGCGTAGGGAGCTCAGGTCCAGATACGCAGTATTTT.

V usage is TRBV4-1 and J usage is TRBJ2-2; D might be TRBD2 (6 bases). Germline CDR1 and CDR2: MGHRA and YSYEKL. Between the trimmed V and J ends, which lost 3 bases and 2 bases, there was a span of 16 bases. The CDR3 is 17 residues long. The CDR3 DNA reads as TGCGCCAGCAGCCATTTAGGGACTGGACGAAACACCGGGGAGCTGTTTTTT. It codes for CASSHLGTGRNTGELFF.

This rearrangement joins TRBV5-4 to TRBJ2-1, with TRBD2 matching over 7 bases. CDR3 length: 17 residues. The J segment lost 0 bases and the V segment lost 5 bases, leaving 11 bases of the junction unmatched. CDR1 SGHNT and CDR2 YYREEE come from the germline V gene (reference sequence). CDR3 DNA sequence: TGTGCCAGCAGTTCTTCCCAGCGGGGCTTCTCCTACAATGAGCAGTTCTTC. Translated: CASSSSQRGFSYNEQFF.

This rearrangement joins TRBV7-3 to TRBJ2-1; a weak D match, TRBD1 (5 bases). The germline gives CDR1 SGHTA, CDR2 FQGTGA. With 3 bases removed from V and 8 bases from J, the gap between germline ends came to 11 bases. The CDR3 is 13 amino acids. CDR3 loop: CASSFSRADEQFF. CDR3 DNA sequence: TGTGCCAGCAGCTTTTCCAGGGCGGATGAGCAGTTCTTC.

This clone has a handful of counts. The rearrangement links TRBV19 to TRBJ1-1; weak D call: TRBD1 (6 bases). V was trimmed by 3 bases and J by 3 bases, leaving 8 bases between them. CDR3 size: 13 residues. Germline V gene lookup returns CDR1 LNHDA and CDR2 SQIVND (reference sequence). The CDR3 coding sequence is TGTGCCAGTAGTATGAAGGGGGACACTGAAGCTTTCTTT. The encoded protein is CASSMKGDTEAFF.

This clone was recorded once. This chain connects TRBV4-1 to TRBJ2-1, with TRBD2 matching over 13 bases. The CDR3 runs to 21 residues. CDR1 and CDR2 from the germline V gene are MGHRA and YSYEKL. Germline trimming cut 5 bases from V and 5 bases from J; bases unmatched to any gene: 21. The chain's CDR3 is CASSNSPRLAGGPRSNNEQFF. The DNA for the CDR3 is TGCGCCAGCAGCAATTCTCCGAGACTAGCGGGGGGACCAAGGTCGAACAATGAGCAGTTCTTC.

This chain connects TRBV27 to TRBJ1-2, with D tentatively TRBD1 (6 bases). CDR3 length: 16 residues. CDR1 MNHEY and CDR2 SMNVEV come from the germline V gene (reference sequence). Trimming pared 4 bases from V and 1 base from J, leaving 16 bases between. The CDR3 bases are TGTGCCAGCAGTTGGGGCAGGGGCGCATTTAACTATGGCTACACCTTC. Residues: CASSWGRGAFNYGYTF.

This sequence joins TRBV19 and TRBJ2-3, with 8 nucleotides matching TRBD2. Germline values: CDR1 LNHDA, CDR2 SQIVND (reference sequence). The J segment lost 3 bases and the V segment lost 9 bases, leaving 8 bases of the junction unmatched. CDR3 size: 14 residues. CDR3 in amino acids: CASRREGSTDTQYF. Here the CDR3 DNA reads TGTGCCAGCAGACGGGAGGGATCAACAGATACGCAGTATTTT.

This clone was seen only a few times. The J gene is TRBJ1-1, the V gene TRBV5-1; D is perhaps TRBD1 (6 bases). CDR1 is SGHRS and CDR2 is YFSETQ in the germline V gene. V was clipped by 0 bases and J by 3 bases, with 15 bases between them. CDR3 length equals 16 residues. DNA of the CDR3: TGCGCCAGCAGCTTGGGTTTGGGGGACAAGTACACTGAAGCTTTCTTT. Translated, it gives CASSLGLGDKYTEAFF.

This rearrangement joins TRBV7-2 to TRBJ1-2, with 7 bases matching TRBD1. The V gene end was trimmed by 5 bases and the J gene end by 4 bases; junction bases not matched to a gene: 10. Per germline, CDR1 SGHTA and CDR2 FQGNSA. The CDR3 spans 15 residues. The CDR3 loop reads CASSPEDRRLYGYTF. DNA of the CDR3: TGTGCCAGCAGCCCAGAGGACAGGAGACTCTATGGCTACACCTTC.

The rearrangement joins TRBV7-9 to TRBJ2-5; 8 positions agree with TRBD1. Per germline, CDR1 SEHNR and CDR2 FQNEAQ (reference sequence). CDR3 length equals 15 residues. The ends lost 5 bases at V and 3 bases at J; junction bases unmatched: 8. This CDR3 reads CASSRIPTGEETQYF. The CDR3, as DNA: TGTGCCAGCAGCCGTATCCCGACAGGGGAAGAGACCCAGTACTTC.

The chain is built from TRBV7-2 and TRBJ1-1; 9 positions agree with TRBD1. Germline lookup yields CDR1 SGHTA and CDR2 FQGNSA. Germline trimming cut 5 bases from V and 4 bases from J; bases unmatched to any gene: 2. This CDR3 region has 13 residues. CDR3 nucleotides: TGTGCCAGCAGCCAGGACAGGGGCACTGAAGCTTTCTTT. The encoded protein is CASSQDRGTEAFF.